The sample holds a few counts of the clone carrying this TCR beta chain. The antigen is undetermined. MiXCR, applied by TCRdb to the reads, yields one record per CDR3 protein. The sample records 300,000 to 400,000 distinct CDR3 sequences, almost 30% being singletons. The sample is drawn from a study of T cell repertoires in cytomegalovirus infection. Study-wide background: CMV epitopes used comprised recently identified HLA-C-restricted ones and well-studied HLA-B-restricted ones.

Germline trimming cut 1 base from V and 3 bases from J; bases unmatched to any gene: 4. Germline V gene lookup returns CDR1 SGHVS and CDR2 FNYEAQ. The CDR3 length is 15 residues. Specimen: cultured PBMCs, collected from culture after CMV antigen stimulation. This clonotype was sampled from a human donor in good health (CMV status not recorded). Some clones in this sample may be carry-over from other donors' samples. The chain couples TRBV7-6 to TRBJ2-3; TRBD1 aligns across 7 bases. In DNA, the CDR3 is TGTGCCAGCAGCTTAGGGGGGACAGAGACAGATACGCAGTATTTT. The encoded protein is CASSLGGTETDTQYF. Full variable domain (outside the CDR3, taken from reference TRBV7-6 and TRBJ2-3): GAGVSQSPRYKVTKRGQDVALRCDPISGHVSLYWYRQALGQGPEFLTYFNYEAQQDKSGLPNDRFSAERPEGSISTLTIQRTEQRDSAMYRCASSLGGTETDTQYFGPGTRLTVL.